The entry that follows covers one T cell receptor beta chain sequence. Antigen unknown. This sample was taken from a study of T cells after yellow fever vaccination. Study-wide results and limits: Post-booster repertoires contained most primary-vaccination clones again (about 95% CD4, approximately 88% CD8).

MiXCR, run by TCRdb on the 5' RACE reads, gives a single entry per CDR3 protein. The sample comprises roughly 340,000 distinct CDR3 sequences, roughly 8.7% of which are singletons, and more than 15% rests with the top ten. The sequence came from a man aged 18 to 30 who received the YFV17D yellow fever vaccine. The specimen was PBMCs, collected on the day of the first yellow fever vaccination.

The CDR3 sequence: CASSEAAEVNTEAFF. In nucleotides, the CDR3 is TGTGCCAGCAGTGAAGCTGCTGAGGTGAACACTGAAGCTTTCTTT. The chain couples TRBV2 to TRBJ1-1, with unresolved D. The germline V gene encodes CDR1 SNHLY and CDR2 FYNNEI. CDR3 length: 15 amino acids. Trimming cost V 0 bases and J 0 bases, with 8 bases left between them.